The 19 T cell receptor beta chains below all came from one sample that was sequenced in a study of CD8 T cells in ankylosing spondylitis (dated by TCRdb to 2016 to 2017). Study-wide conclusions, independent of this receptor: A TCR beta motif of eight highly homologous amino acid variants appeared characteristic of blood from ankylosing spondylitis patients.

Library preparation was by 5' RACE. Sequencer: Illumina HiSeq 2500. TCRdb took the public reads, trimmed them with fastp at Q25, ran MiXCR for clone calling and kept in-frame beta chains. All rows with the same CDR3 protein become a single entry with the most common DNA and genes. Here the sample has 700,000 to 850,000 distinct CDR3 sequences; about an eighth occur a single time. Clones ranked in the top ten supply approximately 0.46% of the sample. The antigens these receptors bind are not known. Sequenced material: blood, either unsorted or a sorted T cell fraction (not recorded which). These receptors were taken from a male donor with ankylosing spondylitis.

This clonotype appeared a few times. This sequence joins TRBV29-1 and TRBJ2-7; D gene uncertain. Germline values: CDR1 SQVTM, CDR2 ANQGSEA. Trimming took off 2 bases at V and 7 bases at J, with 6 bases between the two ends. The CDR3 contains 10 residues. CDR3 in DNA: TGCAGCGTTGAAACAGAAGAGCAGTACTTC. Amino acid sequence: CSVETEEQYF.

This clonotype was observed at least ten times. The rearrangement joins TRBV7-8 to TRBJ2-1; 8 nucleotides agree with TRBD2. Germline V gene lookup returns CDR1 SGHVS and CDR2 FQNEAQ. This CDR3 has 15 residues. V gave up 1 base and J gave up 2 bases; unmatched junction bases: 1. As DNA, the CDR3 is TGTGCCAGCAGCTTAGAACTAGCGGCCTACAATGAGCAGTTCTTC. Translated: CASSLELAAYNEQFF.

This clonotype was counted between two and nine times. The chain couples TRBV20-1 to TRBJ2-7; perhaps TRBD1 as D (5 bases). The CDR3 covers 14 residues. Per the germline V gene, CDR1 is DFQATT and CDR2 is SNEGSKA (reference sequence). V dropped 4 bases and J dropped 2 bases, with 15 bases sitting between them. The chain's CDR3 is CSAIHGREAYEQYF. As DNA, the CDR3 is TGCAGTGCTATCCACGGCAGGGAAGCCTACGAGCAGTACTTC.

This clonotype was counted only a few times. The CDR3 DNA reads TGTGCCATCAGACGCACGGGCTCTGGGGCCAACGTCCTGACTTTC. Residues: CAIRRTGSGANVLTF. This chain uses TRBV10-3 with TRBJ2-6; D gene uncertain. This CDR3 is built from 15 residues. Germline values: CDR1 ENHRY, CDR2 SYGVKD. With 6 bases removed from V and 0 bases from J, the gap between germline ends came to 9 bases.

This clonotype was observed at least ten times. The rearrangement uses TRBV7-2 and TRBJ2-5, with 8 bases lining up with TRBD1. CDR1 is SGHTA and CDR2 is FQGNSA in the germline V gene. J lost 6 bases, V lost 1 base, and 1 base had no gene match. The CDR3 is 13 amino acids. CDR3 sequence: CASSLGRGQTQYF. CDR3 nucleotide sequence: TGTGCCAGCAGCTTAGGCAGGGGGCAGACCCAGTACTTC.

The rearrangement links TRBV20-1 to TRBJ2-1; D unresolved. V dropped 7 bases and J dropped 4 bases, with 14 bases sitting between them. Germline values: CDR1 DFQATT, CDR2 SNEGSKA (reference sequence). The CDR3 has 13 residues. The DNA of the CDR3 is TGCAGTGGGCAGATGTCTACATACAATGAGCAGTTCTTC. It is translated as CSGQMSTYNEQFF.

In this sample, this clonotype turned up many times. The CDR3 sequence: CASSQDVIAGREQYF. The CDR3 bases are TGTGCCAGCAGCCAAGATGTGATAGCGGGGAGGGAGCAGTACTTC. The chain carries TRBV4-2 and TRBJ2-7; 8 bases are shared with TRBD2. The V and J ends lost 0 bases and 7 bases, in that order; junction bases with no gene match: 8. This CDR3 has 15 residues. Germline V gives CDR1 LGHNA, CDR2 YNFKEQ.

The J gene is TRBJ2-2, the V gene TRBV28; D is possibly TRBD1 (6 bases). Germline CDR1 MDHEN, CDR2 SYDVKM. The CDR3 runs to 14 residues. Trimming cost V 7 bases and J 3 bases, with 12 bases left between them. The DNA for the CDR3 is TGTGCCAGCACAACTAGGGGGTACACCGGGGAGCTGTTTTTT. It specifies CASTTRGYTGELFF. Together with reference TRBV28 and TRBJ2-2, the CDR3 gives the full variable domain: DVKVTQSSRYLVKRTGEKVFLECVQDMDHENMFWYRQDPGLGLRLIYFSYDVKMKEKGDIPEGYSVSREKKERFSLILESASTNQTSMYLCASTTRGYTGELFFGEGSRLTVL.

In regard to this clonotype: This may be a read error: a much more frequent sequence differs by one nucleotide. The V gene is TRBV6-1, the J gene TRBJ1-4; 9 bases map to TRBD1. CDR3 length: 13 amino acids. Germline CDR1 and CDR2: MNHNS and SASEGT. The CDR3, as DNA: TGTGCCAGCAGGACAGGGGGGAATGAAAAACTGCTTTTT. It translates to CASRTGGNEKLLF.

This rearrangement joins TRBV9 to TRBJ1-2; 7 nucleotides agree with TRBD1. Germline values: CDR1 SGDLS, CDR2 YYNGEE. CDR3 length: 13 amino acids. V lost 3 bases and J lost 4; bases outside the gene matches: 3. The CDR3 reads CASSATGAYGYTF. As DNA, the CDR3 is TGTGCCAGCAGCGCTACAGGGGCCTATGGCTACACCTTC.

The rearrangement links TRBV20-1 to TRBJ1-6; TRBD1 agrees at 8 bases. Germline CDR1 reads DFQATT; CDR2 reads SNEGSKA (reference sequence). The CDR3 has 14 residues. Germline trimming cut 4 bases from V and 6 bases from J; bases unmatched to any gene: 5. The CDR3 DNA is TGCAGTGCTACCAGGACAGGGACTAATTCACCCCTCCACTTT. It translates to CSATRTGTNSPLHF.

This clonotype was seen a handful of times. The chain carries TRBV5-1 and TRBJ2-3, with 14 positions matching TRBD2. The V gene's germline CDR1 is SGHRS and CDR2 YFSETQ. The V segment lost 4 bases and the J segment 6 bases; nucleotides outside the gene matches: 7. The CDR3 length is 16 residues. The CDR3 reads CASSTGGLAGVDTQYF. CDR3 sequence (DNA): TGCGCCAGCAGCACAGGGGGACTAGCGGGAGTCGATACGCAGTATTTT.

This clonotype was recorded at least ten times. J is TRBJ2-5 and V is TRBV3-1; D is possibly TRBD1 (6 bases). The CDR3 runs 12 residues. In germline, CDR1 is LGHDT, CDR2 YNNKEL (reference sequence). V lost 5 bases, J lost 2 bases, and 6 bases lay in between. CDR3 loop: CASSGQQETQYF. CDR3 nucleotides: TGTGCCAGCAGCGGACAGCAAGAGACCCAGTACTTC.

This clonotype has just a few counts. The CDR3 spells CASSLYPWEQYF. The DNA for the CDR3 is TGTGCCAGCAGTTTGTACCCTTGGGAGCAGTACTTC. The V call is TRBV28, the J call TRBJ2-7; no reliable D call. CDR3 length: 12 residues. The V gene lost 3 bases and the J gene lost 7 bases, with 10 bases spanning the gap. Germline V CDR1 and CDR2: MDHEN, SYDVKM.

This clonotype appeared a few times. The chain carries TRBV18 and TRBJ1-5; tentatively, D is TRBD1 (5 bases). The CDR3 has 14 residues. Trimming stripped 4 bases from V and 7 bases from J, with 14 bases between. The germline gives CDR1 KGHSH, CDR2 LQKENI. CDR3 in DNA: TGTGCCAGCTCACAACAGGAAAACGGCCAGCCCCAGCATTTT. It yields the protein CASSQQENGQPQHF.

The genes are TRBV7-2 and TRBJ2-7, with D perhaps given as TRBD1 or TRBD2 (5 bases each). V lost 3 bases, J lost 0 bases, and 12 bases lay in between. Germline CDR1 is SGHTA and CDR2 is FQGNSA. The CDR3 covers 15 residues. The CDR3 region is CASSFFPGASYEQYF. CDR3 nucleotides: TGTGCCAGCAGCTTTTTCCCCGGGGCCTCCTACGAGCAGTACTTC.

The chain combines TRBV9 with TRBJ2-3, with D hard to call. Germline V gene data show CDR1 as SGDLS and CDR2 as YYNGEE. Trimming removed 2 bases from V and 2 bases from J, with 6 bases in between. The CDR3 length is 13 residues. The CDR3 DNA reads TGTGCCAGCAGCGTTCTGGACACAGATACGCAGTATTTT. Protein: CASSVLDTDTQYF.

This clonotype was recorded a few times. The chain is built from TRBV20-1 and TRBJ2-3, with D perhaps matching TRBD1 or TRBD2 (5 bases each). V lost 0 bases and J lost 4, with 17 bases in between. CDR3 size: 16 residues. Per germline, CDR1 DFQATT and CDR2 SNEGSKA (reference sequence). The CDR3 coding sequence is TGCAGTGCTAGAGACCCCTCGGGACCCACCCCAGATACGCAGTATTTT. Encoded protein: CSARDPSGPTPDTQYF.

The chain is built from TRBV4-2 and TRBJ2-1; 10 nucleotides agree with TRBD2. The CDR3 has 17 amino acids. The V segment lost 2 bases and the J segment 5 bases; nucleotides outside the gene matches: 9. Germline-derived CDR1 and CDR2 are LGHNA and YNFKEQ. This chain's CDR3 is CASSQLSGGAYDNEQFF. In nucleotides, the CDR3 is TGTGCCAGCAGCCAACTAAGCGGGGGGGCCTATGACAATGAGCAGTTCTTC.